The 25 T cell receptor beta chains below all came from one sample that was sequenced in a study of blood T cell repertoires in COVID-19. Libraries were prepared by immunoSEQ multiplex PCR; TCRdb keeps only in-frame clonotypes and omits some of them. The data show approximately 340,000 clones, roughly 89% seen once. Sequenced: peripheral blood. These receptors came from a man under 40 with COVID-19, enrolled during active disease.

V is TRBV29-1 and J is TRBJ1-1; a weak D match, TRBD1 (6 bases). CDR1 and CDR2 from the germline V gene are SQVTM and ANQGSEA. V lost 6 bases and J 4 bases, leaving 15 bases between the germline ends. The CDR3 contains 13 residues. In DNA, the CDR3 is TGCAGCGTACGCGTACAGGGCGGCACTGAAGCTTTCTTT. This encodes CSVRVQGGTEAFF.

For this clone: In the same sample, other DNA sequences code for this CDR3. V and J are TRBV19 and TRBJ2-7, with 7 positions matching TRBD2. CDR3 size: 14 residues. The V segment lost 3 bases and the J segment 1 base; nucleotides outside the gene matches: 3. The V gene's germline CDR1 is LNHDA and CDR2 SQIVND (reference sequence). Written as DNA, the CDR3 is TGTGCCAGTAGTATCGGCGGGAGTTCCTACGAGCAGTACTTC. Protein sequence: CASSIGGSSYEQYF.

The rearrangement joins TRBV7-8 to TRBJ1-6, with a weak D call TRBD1 (5 bases). Trimming pared 3 bases from V and 8 bases from J, leaving 11 bases between. The CDR3 is 14 amino acids. Germline-derived CDR1 and CDR2 are SGHVS and FQNEAQ. Here the CDR3 DNA reads TGTGCCAGCAGCTTGGCAGGGATGGATTCACCCCTCCACTTT. Translated, it gives CASSLAGMDSPLHF. The whole variable domain, remainder taken from reference TRBV7-8 and TRBJ1-6, is GAGVSQSPRYKVAKRGQDVALRCDPISGHVSLFWYQQALGQGPEFLTYFQNEAQLDKSGLPSDRFFAERPEGSVSTLKIQRTQQEDSAVYLCASSLAGMDSPLHFGNGTRLTVT.

Regarding this clone: This CDR3 is also generated by other DNA sequences in the sample. J is TRBJ1-5 and V is TRBV19; D uncertain. Germline V CDR1 and CDR2: LNHDA, SQIVND (reference sequence). There are 15 residues in the CDR3. Trimming took off 1 base at V and 0 bases at J, with 7 bases between the two ends. In DNA form, the CDR3 reads TGTGCCAGTAGTATAGGAGCGGGTAGCAATCAGCCCCAGCATTTT. Translated, it gives CASSIGAGSNQPQHF.

Points on this clone: The same CDR3 can be traced to other DNA sequences in this sample. This chain joins TRBV7-2 and TRBJ2-7; 8 nucleotides line up with TRBD1. Trimming took 5 bases from V and 5 from J; bases not matched to a gene: 8. The length of the CDR3 is 14 residues. Germline V gene sequence: CDR1 SGHTA, CDR2 FQGNSA. The CDR3 reads CASSATGGLDEQYF. For the CDR3, the DNA is TGTGCCAGCAGCGCCACAGGGGGATTGGACGAGCAGTACTTC.

This clone has only one observation. This chain connects TRBV4-1 to TRBJ1-1; D is perhaps TRBD1 (5 bases). The CDR3 consists of 16 residues. Trimming took 0 bases from V and 5 from J, leaving 16 bases between them. Germline lookup yields CDR1 MGHRA and CDR2 YSYEKL. Written as DNA, the CDR3 is TGCGCCAGCAGCCAAGATTTAGGGGCGCGATGGACTGAAGCTTTCTTT. It specifies CASSQDLGARWTEAFF.

The V gene is TRBV9, the J gene TRBJ2-5; TRBD1 might be the D (5 bases). The CDR3 runs to 15 residues. The germline V gene has CDR1 SGDLS and CDR2 YYNGEE. The germline V and J ends were trimmed by 3 bases and 1 base, with 13 bases remaining between them. The CDR3 sequence is CASSETVTPQETQYF. The CDR3 DNA follows: TGTGCCAGCAGCGAGACAGTAACACCCCAAGAGACCCAGTACTTC.

This chain links TRBV18 with TRBJ1-4, with unresolved D. The V end lost 2 bases, the J end lost 2 bases, and 6 bases lay between the germline ends. Per germline, CDR1 KGHSH and CDR2 LQKENI. The CDR3 covers 14 residues. CDR3 amino acids: CASSPGETNEKLFF. The DNA for the CDR3 is TGTGCCAGCTCACCAGGGGAGACTAATGAAAAACTGTTTTTT. The full variable domain, with the rest looked up from reference TRBV18 and TRBJ1-4, is NAGVMQNPRHLVRRRGQEARLRCSPMKGHSHVYWYRQLPEEGLKFMVYLQKENIIDESGMPKERFSAEFPKEGPSILRIQQVVRGDSAAYFCASSPGETNEKLFFGSGTQLSVL.

This chain links TRBV5-8 with TRBJ2-7; D is uncertain. The V gene lost 0 bases and the J gene lost 3 bases, with 4 bases spanning the gap. The length of the CDR3 is 12 residues. CDR1 is SGHTS and CDR2 is YDEGEE in the germline V gene. The CDR3: CASSLAVYEQYF. CDR3 sequence (DNA): TGTGCCAGCAGCTTGGCTGTCTACGAGCAGTACTTC.

This clone has just one count. The chain joins TRBV19 to TRBJ1-5; 9 nucleotides line up with TRBD1. Germline V gene lookup returns CDR1 LNHDA and CDR2 SQIVND (reference sequence). The CDR3 loop spans 18 amino acids. The V segment lost 6 bases and the J segment 0 bases; nucleotides outside the gene matches: 12. CDR3 protein: CASSLLLGQGYSNQPQHF. In DNA form, the CDR3 reads TGTGCCAGTAGCCTTCTGTTGGGACAGGGATATAGCAATCAGCCCCAGCATTTT.

CDR3 bases: TGTGCCAGCAGCCCCCTGGACGGTATACAGGGATCTACGCAGTATTTT. Encoded protein: CASSPLDGIQGSTQYF. The chain couples TRBV7-9 to TRBJ2-3, with D possibly matching TRBD1 (6 bases). The V gene's germline CDR1 is SEHNR and CDR2 FQNEAQ (reference sequence). V shed 5 bases and J shed 8 bases, with 23 bases lying between them. The CDR3 is made up of 16 amino acids.

The V call is TRBV19, the J call TRBJ2-7, with unresolved D. CDR1 LNHDA and CDR2 SQIVND come from the germline V gene (reference sequence). The CDR3 length is 14 residues. Trimming shortened V by 3 bases and J by 7 bases, and 16 bases separated the two germline ends. The chain's CDR3 is CASSIDPFMREQYF. The DNA for the CDR3 is TGTGCCAGTAGTATCGACCCGTTCATGAGGGAGCAGTACTTC.

The V gene is TRBV19, the J gene TRBJ1-1; D not certain. CDR3 length: 15 amino acids. Germline CDR1 is LNHDA and CDR2 is SQIVND (reference sequence). Trimming left V 3 bases short and J 6 bases short, with 17 bases between. The CDR3 region has the DNA TGTGCCAGTAGTATTACAGTAACTTTGACCCCTGAAGCTTTCTTT. Its translation is CASSITVTLTPEAFF. Full variable domain (rest looked up from reference TRBV19 and TRBJ1-1): DGGITQSPKYLFRKEGQNVTLSCEQNLNHDAMYWYRQDPGQGLRLIYYSQIVNDFQKGDIAEGYSVSREKKESFPLTVTSAQKNPTAFYLCASSITVTLTPEAFFGQGTRLTVV.

The chain recombines TRBV5-1 with TRBJ2-3; possibly TRBD1 for D (6 bases). V was pared by 4 bases and J by 6 bases, with 18 bases between. CDR1 SGHRS and CDR2 YFSETQ come from the germline V gene. The CDR3 is 15 residues long. CDR3 sequence: CASSVPQGNWDTQYF. DNA of the CDR3: TGCGCCAGCAGCGTACCCCAGGGGAATTGGGATACGCAGTATTTT.

The chain uses TRBV5-1 and TRBJ1-4; D gene uncertain. V lost 0 bases and J lost 0, with 6 bases in between. CDR3 size: 15 residues. CDR1 is SGHRS, CDR2 YFSETQ, per germline. The CDR3 nucleotides read TGCGCCAGCAGCTTGGCCCAGGCAACTAATGAAAAACTGTTTTTT. As protein: CASSLAQATNEKLFF.

This clone was counted a few times. The chain couples TRBV6-4 to TRBJ1-1, with D possibly TRBD1 on 6 matching bases. Germline values: CDR1 MRHNA, CDR2 SNTAGT. The CDR3 extends over 14 amino acids. The V and J ends lost 5 bases and 1 base respectively, with 11 bases between them. CDR3 bases: TGTGCCAGCAGTTCAGGGGTTGAGAACACTGAAGCTTTCTTT. This encodes CASSSGVENTEAFF.

The V and J genes are TRBV3-1 (or the pseudogene TRBV3-2) and TRBJ1-2; 10 bases agree with TRBD1. From germline, CDR1 is LGHDT and CDR2 YNNKEL (reference sequence). The CDR3 is made up of 16 amino acids. V lost 7 bases and J lost 8; bases outside the gene matches: 16. Here the CDR3 DNA reads TGTGCCAGCACCCGGTCCGGGACAGGGGCGAAAGGCGGCTACACCTTC. Translating it yields CASTRSGTGAKGGYTF.

This chain uses TRBV6-1 with TRBJ1-5; the D gene is possibly TRBD1 (6 bases). V dropped 0 bases and J dropped 7 bases, with 19 bases sitting between them. Germline V gene sequence: CDR1 MNHNS, CDR2 SASEGT. The CDR3 spans 17 residues. The CDR3 coding sequence is TGTGCCAGCAGTGAAGCCCCAGGACAGCAGCCGGTCCAGCCCCAGCATTTT. Its translation: CASSEAPGQQPVQPQHF.

The chain combines TRBV5-1 with TRBJ2-3; 8 bases are shared with TRBD2. CDR3 length: 16 amino acids. The trim removed 0 bases at V and 0 bases at J, leaving 3 bases unmatched. Per germline, CDR1 SGHRS and CDR2 YFSETQ. This CDR3 reads CASSLELAVSTDTQYF. CDR3 coding DNA: TGCGCCAGCAGCTTGGAACTAGCGGTGAGCACAGATACGCAGTATTTT.

This sequence joins TRBV27 and TRBJ1-5; no firm D call. V shed 1 base and J shed 5 bases, with 6 bases lying between them. Germline loops: CDR1 MNHEY, CDR2 SMNVEV (reference sequence). This CDR3 contains 13 residues. Written as DNA, the CDR3 is TGTGCCAGCAGTTTATACAGAGATCAGCCCCAGCATTTT. This gives the protein CASSLYRDQPQHF.

CDR3 DNA: TGTGCCAGCAGTTCACCAAGCGGGGCCTACAATGAGCAGTTCTTC. Its translation: CASSSPSGAYNEQFF. The chain is built from TRBV27 and TRBJ2-1; TRBD2 aligns across 7 bases. CDR3 length equals 15 residues. The ends lost 4 bases at V and 2 bases at J; junction bases unmatched: 5. CDR1 and CDR2 (germline): MNHEY, SMNVEV (reference sequence).

The chain couples TRBV5-6 to TRBJ1-2; 8 nucleotides align to TRBD1. The CDR3 has 16 amino acids. Losses at the gene ends were 0 bases for V and 8 bases for J; bases not matched to a gene: 12. Germline V gene lookup returns CDR1 SGHDT and CDR2 YYEEEE. CDR3 nucleotides: TGTGCCAGCAGCTTGGGGACAGGGCGAAGGGCGGCCGGCTACACCTTC. Translating gives CASSLGTGRRAAGYTF. The full variable domain, in which reference TRBV5-6 and TRBJ1-2 provide the parts outside the CDR3, is DAGVTQSPTHLIKTRGQQVTLRCSPKSGHDTVSWYQQALGQGPQFIFQYYEEEERQRGNFPDRFSGHQFPNYSSELNVNALLLGDSALYLCASSLGTGRRAAGYTFGSGTRLTVV.

J is TRBJ1-2 and V is TRBV7-9, with 8 bases identical to TRBD1. There are 15 residues in the CDR3. After removal of 4 bases from V and 4 bases from J, the junction contained 8 bases not matched to a gene. Germline CDR1 and CDR2: SEHNR and FQNEAQ (reference sequence). The CDR3, as DNA: TGTGCCAGCAGCTCGACAGGGGATTTTCTCTATGGCTACACCTTC. As protein: CASSSTGDFLYGYTF. Using reference TRBV7-9 and TRBJ1-2 for the parts outside the CDR3, the full variable domain is DTGVSQNPRHKITKRGQNVTFRCDPISEHNRLYWYRQTLGQGPEFLTYFQNEAQLEKSRLLSDRFSAERPKGSFSTLEIQRTEQGDSAMYLCASSSTGDFLYGYTFGSGTRLTVV.

V is TRBV4-2 and J is TRBJ2-1; tentative D call: TRBD2 (6 bases). Germline V gene lookup returns CDR1 LGHNA and CDR2 YNFKEQ. Trimming stripped 1 base from V and 0 bases from J, with 16 bases between. The CDR3 is made up of 18 amino acids. The CDR3 loop reads CASSQVLTGTPSYNEQFF. The DNA for the CDR3 is TGTGCCAGCAGCCAAGTCCTAACCGGGACTCCCTCCTACAATGAGCAGTTCTTC.

CDR3 sequence (DNA): TGTGCCAGCAGCTTACAGGGGACCTATAATTCACCCCTCCACTTT. Its protein is CASSLQGTYNSPLHF. The chain is built from TRBV5-8 and TRBJ1-6; TRBD1 matches 7 bases. This CDR3 has 15 amino acids. Per the germline V gene, CDR1 is SGHTS and CDR2 is YDEGEE. Trimming removed 2 bases from V and 2 bases from J; junction bases left unmatched: 1.